A selection of T cell receptor beta chains follows, all from one sample in a study of siplizumab effects on memory and regulatory T cells. The assay was immunoSEQ multiplex PCR, and TCRdb's table has in-frame clones only and misses some. In the table there are around 77,000 clones, more than 80% of which are singletons. Sequencing was done on a sample of CD8+ T cells sorted from blood. These receptor sequences come from a human donor in good health. Both conserved end residues are part of each CDR3. D genes are given only for firm matches. For some rows the clone size is stated as once, few or many, or as a class when expanded; others skip it.

v_gene	j_gene	abundance	len	d_gene	CDR3aa	CDR3nt
TRBV7-9	TRBJ2-1	once	15	NA	CASSSGPGQAAEQFF	TGTGCCAGCAGCTCAGGACCCGGGCAGGCGGCTGAGCAGTTCTTC
TRBV7-9	TRBJ2-3	NA	14	NA	CASSWAGGTDTQYF	TGTGCCAGCAGCTGGGCAGGGGGCACAGATACGCAGTATTTT
TRBV5-6	TRBJ1-1	NA	12	NA	CASSNEGAEAFF	TGTGCCAGCAGCAACGAGGGGGCTGAAGCTTTCTTT
TRBV2	TRBJ1-1	NA	13	NA	CASSPGVAAEAFF	TGTGCCAGCAGCCCCGGGGTTGCTGCTGAAGCTTTCTTT
TRBV7-9	TRBJ1-4	few	16	NA	CASSQIHDGTNEKLFF	TGTGCCAGCAGCCAGATACATGACGGGACTAATGAAAAACTGTTTTTT
TRBV7-8	TRBJ1-2	NA	13	NA	CASSPLTDYGYTF	TGTGCCAGCAGCCCCCTAACAGATTATGGCTACACCTTC
TRBV7-9	TRBJ2-1	NA	14	TRBD1	CASMSRDSYNEQFF	TGTGCCAGCATGTCCCGGGACAGTTACAATGAGCAGTTCTTC
TRBV4-1	TRBJ1-2	NA	14	NA	CASSQVGGNYGYTF	TGCGCCAGCAGCCAAGTCGGCGGAAACTATGGCTACACCTTC
TRBV11-2	TRBJ2-1	NA	13	NA	CASSSPDYNEQFF	TGTGCCAGCAGCTCCCCAGATTACAATGAGCAGTTCTTC
TRBV10-2	TRBJ2-7	few	13	NA	CASREAGLYEQYF	TGCGCCAGCAGAGAGGCAGGGTTGTACGAGCAGTACTTC
TRBV7-9	TRBJ1-1	NA	16	TRBD1	CASSLAGQGLNTEAFF	TGTGCCAGCAGCTTAGCTGGACAGGGCCTAAACACTGAAGCTTTCTTT
TRBV27	TRBJ2-3	NA	21	TRBD2	CASSLLPQIIIAGVAPGTQYF	TGTGCCAGCAGTTTACTACCTCAGATCATAATAGCGGGGGTCGCCCCAGGTACGCAGTATTTT
TRBV10-3	TRBJ1-2	NA	13	TRBD1	CAIRDRDDYGYTF	TGTGCCATCAGGGACAGGGACGACTATGGCTACACCTTC
TRBV7-9	TRBJ2-7	NA	16	TRBD2	CASSPGLAALPYEQYF	TGTGCCAGCAGCCCAGGACTAGCGGCGTTACCCTACGAGCAGTACTTC
TRBV2	TRBJ2-7	NA	14	TRBD1	CASSEQGISYEQYF	TGTGCCAGCAGCGAACAGGGGATCTCCTACGAGCAGTACTTC
TRBV19	TRBJ2-7	NA	17	NA	CASSILFSGTAAYEQYF	TGTGCCAGTAGTATCCTTTTTTCCGGGACCGCAGCCTACGAGCAGTACTTC
TRBV4-1	TRBJ2-2	NA	17	NA	CASSQEVRTGGHRELFF	TGCGCCAGCAGCCAAGAGGTCCGAACAGGTGGGCACCGGGAGCTGTTTTTT
TRBV10-2	TRBJ1-2	NA	15	NA	CASSEFGGGLDGYTF	TGCGCCAGCAGTGAATTCGGGGGAGGTCTCGATGGCTACACCTTC
TRBV6-1	TRBJ2-5	NA	14	TRBD2	CASSVAGGWETQYF	TGTGCCAGCAGTGTGGCGGGGGGCTGGGAGACCCAGTACTTC
TRBV5-4	TRBJ2-7	NA	15	NA	CASSLDEGSSYEQYF	TGTGCCAGCAGCTTGGATGAGGGAAGCTCCTACGAGCAGTACTTC
TRBV5-4	TRBJ2-7	NA	14	TRBD2	CASSWTSGGDEQYF	TGTGCCAGCAGCTGGACTAGCGGTGGCGACGAGCAGTACTTC